Below are 16 T cell receptor beta chains sequenced from a single sample in a study of cytomegalovirus exposure and HLA in healthy donors. In the PCR, 60 Vbeta and 13 Jbeta primers were used. Using immunoSEQ multiplex PCR, the repertoire was profiled, and TCRdb retains in-frame clones only, with some absent. In all, the sample yields 60,000 to 70,000 clones. Sequencing was performed on PBMCs. Receptor source: a boy between 10 and 17 years old in good health and CMV-seronegative.

The V and J genes are TRBV6-6 and TRBJ2-1, with TRBD2 matching 12 bases. J lost 6 bases, V lost 3 bases, and 3 bases had no gene match. The CDR3 spans 15 residues. Germline V gives CDR1 MNHNY, CDR2 SVGAGI (reference sequence). CDR3 DNA sequence: TGTGCCAGCAGTTATCTAGCGGGAGGGCTCAATGAGCAGTTCTTC. It encodes CASSYLAGGLNEQFF.

This rearrangement joins TRBV7-3 to TRBJ2-1; D perhaps matches TRBD2 (6 bases). The CDR3 totals 12 residues. Germline CDR1 reads SGHTA; CDR2 reads FQGTGA. The V end lost 9 bases, the J end lost 15 bases, and 21 bases lay between the germline ends. CDR3 nucleotides: TGTGCCAGTGCCTTTATGGGAGGCTCGCCGTTCTTC. The encoded protein is CASAFMGGSPFF.

This chain connects TRBV6-5 to TRBJ2-3; D is perhaps TRBD2 (7 bases). The V gene's germline CDR1 is MNHEY and CDR2 SVGAGI. The V end lost 0 bases, the J end lost 2 bases, and 9 bases lay between the germline ends. This CDR3 spans 15 amino acids. CDR3 sequence: CASSYSGGPTDTQYF. The CDR3 DNA follows: TGTGCCAGCAGTTACTCCGGGGGGCCCACAGATACGCAGTATTTT.

The chain combines TRBV5-1 with TRBJ2-1, with 8 bases that match TRBD1. CDR1 and CDR2 (germline): SGHRS, YFSETQ. The CDR3 sequence is 16 residues long. With 0 bases clipped from V and 8 bases from J, the junction kept 10 bases outside the gene matches. CDR3 sequence reads: CASSLVSGGIDDEQFF. In DNA form, the CDR3 reads TGCGCCAGCAGCTTGGTATCAGGGGGCATCGACGATGAGCAGTTCTTC. Full variable domain (outside the CDR3, taken from reference TRBV5-1 and TRBJ2-1): KAGVTQTPRYLIKTRGQQVTLSCSPISGHRSVSWYQQTPGQGLQFLFEYFSETQRNKGNFPGRFSGRQFSNSRSEMNVSTLELGDSALYLCASSLVSGGIDDEQFFGPGTRLTVL.

J is TRBJ2-1 and V is TRBV5-4; TRBD2 is a possible D gene (6 bases). This CDR3 has 15 residues. V was clipped by 4 bases and J by 6 bases, with 17 bases between them. Germline V gene lookup returns CDR1 SGHNT and CDR2 YYREEE (reference sequence). The CDR3 coding sequence is TGTGCCAGCAGCAGGGCTAGCGAAACCATCAATGAGCAGTTCTTC. It encodes CASSRASETINEQFF.

The chain uses TRBV7-9 and TRBJ2-1; D is perhaps TRBD2 (5 bases). The CDR3 extends over 14 amino acids. Between the trimmed V and J ends, which lost 1 base and 7 bases, there was a span of 11 bases. CDR1 and CDR2 (germline): SEHNR, FQNEAQ (reference sequence). CDR3 DNA: TGTGCCAGCAGCTTAGTTAACGGGATGAATGAGCAGTTCTTC. Its protein is CASSLVNGMNEQFF.

The chain combines TRBV10-3 with TRBJ1-2, with TRBD1 identical over 10 bases. The CDR3 contains 15 residues. V trimming: 6 bases; J trimming: 0 bases; junction bases outside the gene matches: 4. CDR1 and CDR2 (germline): ENHRY, SYGVKD. The CDR3 DNA follows: TGTGCCATCAGGGAAGGGACAGGGGCTAACTATGGCTACACCTTC. Translation: CAIREGTGANYGYTF.

The V call is TRBV9, the J call TRBJ1-6; 9 bases agree with TRBD1. The germline CDR1 and CDR2 sequences are SGDLS and YYNGEE. Trimming removed 6 bases from V and 10 bases from J; junction bases left unmatched: 5. The CDR3 consists of 13 residues. CDR3 DNA: TGTGCCAGCAACCTACAGGGGGCCTCACCCCTCCACTTT. It yields the protein CASNLQGASPLHF.

The J gene is TRBJ2-5, the V gene TRBV12-5, with D possibly matching TRBD1 (6 bases). The CDR3 spans 14 residues. V was pared by 5 bases and J by 4 bases, with 14 bases between. Germline CDR1 is LGHNT and CDR2 is FRNRAP. This CDR3 reads CASGAGQGLETQYF. The CDR3, as DNA: TGTGCTAGTGGTGCAGGGCAGGGGCTAGAGACCCAGTACTTC.

The V and J genes are TRBV20-1 and TRBJ1-2; 7 bases are shared with TRBD1. The CDR3 totals 11 residues. Per germline, CDR1 DFQATT and CDR2 SNEGSKA (reference sequence). The V gene end was trimmed by 6 bases and the J gene end by 13 bases; junction bases not matched to a gene: 11. CDR3 DNA sequence: TGCAGTGCGCCGACAGGGAAGGAGGGCACCTTC. It translates to CSAPTGKEGTF.

Note on this clone: One end of the junction fails to match germline, which may point to a read error. V is TRBV6-1 and J is TRBJ1-1, with D perhaps TRBD1 (6 bases). The CDR3 length is 13 residues. Germline lookup yields CDR1 MNHNS and CDR2 SASEGT. The CDR3 bases are TGTGCCAGCAGGGAAGACAGGTTGACTGAAGCTTTCTTT. It encodes CASREDRLTEAFF.

The rearrangement joins TRBV9 to TRBJ2-5; D possibly corresponds to TRBD2 (6 bases). The V gene lost 0 bases and the J gene lost 5 bases, with 17 bases spanning the gap. The CDR3 spans 16 residues. The germline V gene has CDR1 SGDLS and CDR2 YYNGEE. CDR3 nucleotide sequence: TGTGCCAGCAGCGTAGGTTCGTTCGAGGGGAGGGAGACCCAGTACTTC. This codes for CASSVGSFEGRETQYF.

The chain combines TRBV4-3 with TRBJ1-1, with 8 nucleotides matching TRBD1. Germline V gene data show CDR1 as LGHNA and CDR2 as YSLEER. The CDR3 has 14 amino acids. J lost 11 bases, V lost 0 bases, and 8 bases had no gene match. The CDR3 DNA is TGCGCCAGCAGCCAAGATGGCAGGGGGCGTAACGCTTTCTTT. This gives the protein CASSQDGRGRNAFF.

The chain is built from TRBV27 and TRBJ2-4, with 7 nucleotides matching TRBD1. CDR3 length: 17 amino acids. The V gene's germline CDR1 is MNHEY and CDR2 SMNVEV (reference sequence). The junction had 10 bases not matched to a gene; V was cut back by 2 bases and J by 3 bases. The CDR3: CASSLDRAYLGKNIQYF. The CDR3, as DNA: TGTGCCAGCAGTTTAGACAGGGCCTACCTGGGCAAAAACATTCAGTACTTC.

This sequence joins TRBV6-5 and TRBJ1-6; 8 bases line up with TRBD1. With V trimmed by 2 bases and J by 6 bases, 3 bases remained unmatched. In germline, CDR1 is MNHEY, CDR2 SVGAGI. This CDR3 spans 15 amino acids. The CDR3: CASSYRTGFNSPLHF. As DNA, the CDR3 is TGTGCCAGCAGTTACAGGACAGGGTTTAATTCACCCCTCCACTTT.

The rearrangement links TRBV5-1 to TRBJ1-1, with D possibly being TRBD1 (6 bases). Germline V gene data show CDR1 as SGHRS and CDR2 as YFSETQ. Trimming removed 5 bases at V and 2 bases at J, with 16 bases between. The CDR3 sequence is 15 residues long. CDR3 protein: CASREGGDINTEAFF. The CDR3 DNA reads TGCGCCAGCAGGGAAGGGGGAGACATAAACACTGAAGCTTTCTTT. Looking up the rest from reference TRBV5-1 and TRBJ1-1 gives the full variable domain: KAGVTQTPRYLIKTRGQQVTLSCSPISGHRSVSWYQQTPGQGLQFLFEYFSETQRNKGNFPGRFSGRQFSNSRSEMNVSTLELGDSALYLCASREGGDINTEAFFGQGTRLTVV.